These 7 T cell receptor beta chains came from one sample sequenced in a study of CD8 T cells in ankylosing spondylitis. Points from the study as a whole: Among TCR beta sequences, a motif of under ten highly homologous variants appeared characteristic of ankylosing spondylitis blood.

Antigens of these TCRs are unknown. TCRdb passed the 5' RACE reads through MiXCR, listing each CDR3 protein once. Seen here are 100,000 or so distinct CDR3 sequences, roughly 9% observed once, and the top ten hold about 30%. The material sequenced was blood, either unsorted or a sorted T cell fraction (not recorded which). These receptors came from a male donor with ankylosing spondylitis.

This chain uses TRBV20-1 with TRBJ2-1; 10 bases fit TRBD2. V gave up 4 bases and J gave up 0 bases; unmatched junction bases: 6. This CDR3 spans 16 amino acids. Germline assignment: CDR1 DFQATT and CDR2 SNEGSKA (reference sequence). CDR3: CSATWTSGSSYNEQFF. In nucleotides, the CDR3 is TGCAGTGCTACCTGGACTAGCGGTAGCTCCTACAATGAGCAGTTCTTC.

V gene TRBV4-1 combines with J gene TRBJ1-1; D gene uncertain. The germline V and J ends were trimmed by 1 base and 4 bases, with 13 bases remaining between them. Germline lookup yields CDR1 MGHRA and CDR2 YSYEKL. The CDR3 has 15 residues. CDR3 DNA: TGCGCCAGCAGCCAAGCCAGCGGGCTTGGCACTGAAGCTTTCTTT. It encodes CASSQASGLGTEAFF.

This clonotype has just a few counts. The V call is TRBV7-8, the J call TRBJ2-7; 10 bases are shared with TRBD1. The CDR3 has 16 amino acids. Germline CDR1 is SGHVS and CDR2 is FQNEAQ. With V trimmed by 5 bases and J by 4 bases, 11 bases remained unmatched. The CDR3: CASSNTGTGDFYEQYV. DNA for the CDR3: TGTGCCAGCAGCAACACCGGGACAGGGGACTTTTACGAGCAGTACGTC.

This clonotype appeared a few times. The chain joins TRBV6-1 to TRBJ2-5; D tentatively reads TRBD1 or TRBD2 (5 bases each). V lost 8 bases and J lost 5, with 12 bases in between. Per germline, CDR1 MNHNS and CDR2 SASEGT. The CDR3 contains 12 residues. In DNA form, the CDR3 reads TGTGCCAGCCAAGAGGGGTTGGAGACCCAGTACTTC. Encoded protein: CASQEGLETQYF.

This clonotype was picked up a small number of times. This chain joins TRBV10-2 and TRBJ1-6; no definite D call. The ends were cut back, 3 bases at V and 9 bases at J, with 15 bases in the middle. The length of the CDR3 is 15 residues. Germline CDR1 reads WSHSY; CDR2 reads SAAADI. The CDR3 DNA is TGCGCCAGCAGTGACAATGGGCAGGAGAGTTCACCCCTCCACTTT. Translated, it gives CASSDNGQESSPLHF.

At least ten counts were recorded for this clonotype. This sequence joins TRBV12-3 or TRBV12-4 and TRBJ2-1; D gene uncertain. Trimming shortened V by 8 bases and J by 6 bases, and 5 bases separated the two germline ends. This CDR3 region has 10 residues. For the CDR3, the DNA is TGTGCCAGCGGTCCCAATGAGCAGTTCTTC. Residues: CASGPNEQFF.

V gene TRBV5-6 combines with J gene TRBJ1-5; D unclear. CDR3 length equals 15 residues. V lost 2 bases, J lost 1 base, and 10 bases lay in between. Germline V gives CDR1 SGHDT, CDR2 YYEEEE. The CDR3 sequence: CASSFYLSSNQPQHF. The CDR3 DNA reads TGTGCCAGCAGCTTTTATCTGTCCAGCAATCAGCCCCAGCATTTT.